These 21 T cell receptor beta chains were all obtained from the same sample, sequenced in a study of blood T cells in healthy people across ages. With a J-beta primer mix and a sample-barcoded 5' primer, a second PCR ran 7 to 11 cycles. MiXCR, run by TCRdb on the 5' RACE reads, gives a single entry per CDR3 protein. The data hold around 1.5 million distinct CDR3 sequences, with 42% observed a single time. Material for sequencing was blood. The receptor source for this set is a woman between 18 and 30 years old in good health.

The genes are TRBV5-4 and TRBJ2-7; tentatively, D is TRBD1 or TRBD2 (7 bases each). Germline-derived CDR1 and CDR2 are SGHNT and YYREEE (reference sequence). The CDR3 is made up of 14 amino acids. V lost 9 bases, J lost 0 bases, and 16 bases lay in between. In DNA form, the CDR3 reads TGTGCCACCTCCGGGGGGACAGTCTCCTACGAGCAGTACTTC. This codes for CATSGGTVSYEQYF.

V gene TRBV6-5 combines with J gene TRBJ1-1, with D unclear. The CDR3 spans 13 residues. V lost 2 bases and J 3 bases, leaving 7 bases between the germline ends. Germline-derived CDR1 and CDR2 are MNHEY and SVGAGI. The CDR3 DNA reads TGTGCCAGCAGTTACCAGGTATACACTGAAGCTTTCTTT. Translated: CASSYQVYTEAFF.

This clonotype was seen only a few times. This chain links TRBV6-5 with TRBJ1-1; tentatively, D is TRBD1 (5 bases). CDR1 is MNHEY, CDR2 SVGAGI, per germline. Trimming removed 7 bases from V and 4 bases from J, with 13 bases in between. The CDR3 extends over 13 amino acids. CDR3 sequence (DNA): TGTGCCAGCACCACGGGGGGGGGCACTGAAGCTTTCTTT. Encoded protein: CASTTGGGTEAFF.

CDR3 bases: TGTGCCAGCAGTTTAGCAACAGGGGTCGAAGCTTTCTTT. This codes for CASSLATGVEAFF. The chain couples TRBV27 to TRBJ1-1; 7 bases match TRBD1. The CDR3 has 13 residues. V was pared by 2 bases and J by 8 bases, with 5 bases of the junction left unmatched. CDR1 and CDR2 (germline): MNHEY, SMNVEV (reference sequence).

Ten or more counts support this clonotype. This chain connects TRBV29-1 to TRBJ2-3; 9 bases are shared with TRBD2. The CDR3 has 16 amino acids. Germline-derived CDR1 and CDR2 are SQVTM and ANQGSEA. Trimming cost V 0 bases and J 2 bases; bases outside gene matches: 6. CDR3 in amino acids: CSVEDRLAGSTDTQYF. In DNA form, the CDR3 reads TGCAGCGTTGAAGATCGCCTAGCGGGGTCCACAGATACGCAGTATTTT.

This chain uses TRBV10-2 with TRBJ2-2; D unresolved. The germline V gene encodes CDR1 WSHSY and CDR2 SAAADI. The CDR3 contains 15 residues. The germline V and J ends were trimmed by 6 bases and 4 bases, with 15 bases remaining between them. CDR3 DNA: TGCGCCAGCAGCCGGCGAATTCGGTCCACCGGGGAGCTGTTTTTT. This sequence encodes CASSRRIRSTGELFF.

V is TRBV11-2 and J is TRBJ2-5; D uncertain. The germline gives CDR1 SGHAT, CDR2 FQNNGV. The CDR3 totals 13 residues. Trimming removed 3 bases from V and 5 bases from J, with 10 bases in between. In nucleotides, the CDR3 is TGTGCCAGCAGCTTTCGTCCGTCGGAGACCCAGTACTTC. Translated: CASSFRPSETQYF.

The rearrangement joins TRBV25-1 to TRBJ1-1; 7 bases align to TRBD1. Unmatched junction bases numbered 9, after V lost 11 bases and J lost 0 bases. Per germline, CDR1 MGHDK and CDR2 SYGVNS. The CDR3 contains 14 residues. Here the CDR3 DNA reads TGTGCCTCGACAGGGAAGGTCATGAACACTGAAGCTTTCTTT. Translating gives CASTGKVMNTEAFF.

This clonotype was observed a handful of times. V is TRBV29-1 and J is TRBJ1-2, with a weak D call TRBD1 (5 bases). The CDR3 loop spans 12 amino acids. Germline V gives CDR1 SQVTM, CDR2 ANQGSEA. Trimming pared 4 bases from V and 3 bases from J, leaving 9 bases between. The CDR3: CSVAWGDYGYTF. CDR3 coding DNA: TGCAGCGTTGCGTGGGGGGACTATGGCTACACCTTC.

There are a few counts of this clonotype. The rearrangement links TRBV7-2 to TRBJ2-3; a weak D match, TRBD2 (6 bases). V lost 4 bases and J lost 2, with 16 bases in between. The CDR3 runs 16 residues. Germline CDR1 reads SGHTA; CDR2 reads FQGNSA. This CDR3 is CASSSRAGGDTDTQYF. In DNA form, the CDR3 reads TGTGCCAGCAGCTCCCGAGCGGGCGGCGACACAGATACGCAGTATTTT.

This clonotype was counted ten times or more. The CDR3 protein is CASSSDSEETQYF. The CDR3 region has the DNA TGTGCCAGCAGTTCTGACAGCGAAGAGACCCAGTACTTC. The genes are TRBV6-2 or TRBV6-3 and TRBJ2-5; weak D call: TRBD1 (5 bases). V was clipped by 4 bases and J by 3 bases, with 9 bases between them. The CDR3 is 13 residues long. Germline CDR1 and CDR2: MNHEY and SVGEGT.

The chain joins TRBV5-1 to TRBJ2-1; maybe TRBD2 (6 bases). The DNA end favors TRBJ2-7, so the J call may be wrong. The CDR3 length is 15 residues. Germline CDR1 SGHRS, CDR2 YFSETQ. CDR3 region: CASSGGTILYNEQYF. The CDR3 DNA is TGCGCCAGCAGCGGCGGGACGATTTTGTACAATGAGCAGTACTTC.

J is TRBJ1-2 and V is TRBV7-9; D call uncertain. Looked up from germline, CDR1 is SEHNR and CDR2 is FQNEAQ (reference sequence). V was clipped by 4 bases and J by 8 bases, with 23 bases between them. The CDR3 consists of 16 residues. Written as DNA, the CDR3 is TGTGCCAGCAGCTCGTTTCCACCGACGAATCGGCAGGGCTACACCTTC. It codes for CASSSFPPTNRQGYTF.

The DNA of the CDR3 is TGTGCCAGCAGCCGGACGGATCCCTACGAGCAGTACTTC. Translating gives CASSRTDPYEQYF. V is TRBV6-5 and J is TRBJ2-7; D is undetermined. Germline CDR1 and CDR2: MNHEY and SVGAGI. V lost 6 bases, J lost 2 bases, and 11 bases lay in between. The CDR3 loop spans 13 amino acids.

The chain joins TRBV6-4 to TRBJ2-3; TRBD1 agrees at 8 bases. Germline CDR1 and CDR2: MRHNA and SNTAGT. This CDR3 has 17 residues. V lost 3 bases to trimming and J lost 1 base; unmatched junction nucleotides: 9. The CDR3 DNA reads TGTGCCAGCAGTGAACGCTTAGGGACAGGACGCACAGATACGCAGTATTTT. Translated, it gives CASSERLGTGRTDTQYF.

Only a few counts were recorded for this clonotype. This sequence joins TRBV11-2 and TRBJ2-1; 8 positions match TRBD2. This CDR3 has 17 residues. The trim removed 1 base at V and 4 bases at J, leaving 9 bases unmatched. Germline loops: CDR1 SGHAT, CDR2 FQNNGV. The CDR3 loop reads CASSLAPVGGDYNEQFF. In nucleotides, the CDR3 is TGTGCCAGCAGCTTAGCACCGGTCGGGGGGGATTACAATGAGCAGTTCTTC.

The rearrangement joins TRBV5-1 to TRBJ2-3; TRBD2 is a possible D gene (5 bases). CDR1 SGHRS and CDR2 YFSETQ come from the germline V gene. V shed 2 bases and J shed 0 bases, with 19 bases lying between them. The CDR3 has 18 residues. CDR3 sequence reads: CASSFLGDSEISTDTQYF. CDR3 DNA sequence: TGCGCCAGCAGCTTCCTCGGGGATAGCGAGATTAGCACAGATACGCAGTATTTT.

This clonotype has just a few counts. V usage is TRBV14 and J usage is TRBJ2-7, with TRBD1 matching over 8 bases. With V trimmed by 1 base and J by 6 bases, 8 bases remained unmatched. This CDR3 contains 15 residues. CDR1 is SGHDN, CDR2 FVKESK, per germline. The CDR3: CASSQATGATREQYF. The CDR3, as DNA: TGTGCCAGCAGCCAAGCGACAGGGGCGACTCGCGAGCAGTACTTC. Full variable domain (outside the CDR3, taken from reference TRBV14 and TRBJ2-7): EAGVTQFPSHSVIEKGQTVTLRCDPISGHDNLYWYRRVMGKEIKFLLHFVKESKQDESGMPNNRFLAERTGGTYSTLKVQPAELEDSGVYFCASSQATGATREQYFGPGTRLTVT.

The rearrangement uses TRBV6-1 and TRBJ2-2; no reliable D call. The CDR3 has 16 amino acids. Trimming shortened V by 7 bases and J by 2 bases, and 17 bases separated the two germline ends. The germline gives CDR1 MNHNS, CDR2 SASEGT. Here the CDR3 DNA reads TGTGCCAGCAACCCTTGGCAGGTGGGAAACACCGGGGAGCTGTTTTTT. Amino acids: CASNPWQVGNTGELFF.

The chain combines TRBV6-5 with TRBJ1-2; tentative D call: TRBD1 (6 bases). The CDR3 contains 14 residues. Between the trimmed V and J ends, which lost 2 bases and 6 bases, there was a span of 13 bases. Germline V CDR1 and CDR2: MNHEY, SVGAGI. CDR3 coding DNA: TGTGCCAGCAGTTACACCCAGGGGATGCATGGCTACACCTTC. It encodes CASSYTQGMHGYTF.

There are a few counts of this clonotype. The chain joins TRBV9 to TRBJ2-1; 10 bases are shared with TRBD2. The CDR3 runs 16 residues. J lost 9 bases, V lost 7 bases, and 16 bases had no gene match. Germline-derived CDR1 and CDR2 are SGDLS and YYNGEE. This chain's CDR3 is CASLSPASGSGAEQFF. In nucleotides, the CDR3 is TGTGCCAGCCTCTCCCCAGCTAGCGGGAGTGGGGCTGAGCAGTTCTTC.